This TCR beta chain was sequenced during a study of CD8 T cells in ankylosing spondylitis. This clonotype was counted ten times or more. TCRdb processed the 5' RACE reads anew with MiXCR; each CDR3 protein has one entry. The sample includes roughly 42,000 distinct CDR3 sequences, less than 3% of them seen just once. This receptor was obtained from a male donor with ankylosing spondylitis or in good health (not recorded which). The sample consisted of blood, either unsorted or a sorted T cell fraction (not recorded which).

The CDR3 DNA follows: TGTGCCAGCAGCGTAGATCTCCGAGGACTAGCGGGAAAAGAGCAGTTCTTC. Its protein product is CASSVDLRGLAGKEQFF. The rearrangement uses TRBV9 and TRBJ2-1; 12 bases match TRBD2. Losses at the gene ends were 0 bases for V and 10 bases for J; bases not matched to a gene: 11. The germline V gene has CDR1 SGDLS and CDR2 YYNGEE. CDR3 length: 17 amino acids.